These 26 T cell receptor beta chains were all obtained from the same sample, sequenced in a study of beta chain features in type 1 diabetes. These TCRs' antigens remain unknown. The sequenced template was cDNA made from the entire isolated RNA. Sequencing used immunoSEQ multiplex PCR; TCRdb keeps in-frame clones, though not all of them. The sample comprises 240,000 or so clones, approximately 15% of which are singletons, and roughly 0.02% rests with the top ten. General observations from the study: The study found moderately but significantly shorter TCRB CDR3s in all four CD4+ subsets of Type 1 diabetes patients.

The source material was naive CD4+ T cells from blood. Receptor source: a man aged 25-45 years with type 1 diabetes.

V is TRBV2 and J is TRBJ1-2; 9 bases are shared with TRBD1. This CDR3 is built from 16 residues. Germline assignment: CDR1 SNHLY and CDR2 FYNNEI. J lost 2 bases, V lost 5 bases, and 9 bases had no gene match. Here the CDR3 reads CASSFAGTGMNYGYTF. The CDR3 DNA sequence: TGTGCCAGCAGTTTTGCCGGGACAGGGATGAACTATGGCTACACCTTC.

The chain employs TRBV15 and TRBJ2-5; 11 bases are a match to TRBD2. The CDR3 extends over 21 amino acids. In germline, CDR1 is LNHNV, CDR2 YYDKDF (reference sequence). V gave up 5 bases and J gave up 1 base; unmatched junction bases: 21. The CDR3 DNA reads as TGTGCCACCAGCGGTCGAGGAGCAGGGCTAGCGGGAGGTTTCCCCCAAGAGACCCAGTACTTC. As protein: CATSGRGAGLAGGFPQETQYF.

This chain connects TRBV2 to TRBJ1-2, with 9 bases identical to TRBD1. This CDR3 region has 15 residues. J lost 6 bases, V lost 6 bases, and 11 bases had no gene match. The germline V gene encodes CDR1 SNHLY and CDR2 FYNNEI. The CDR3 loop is CASRRSTGTGNGYTF. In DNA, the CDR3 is TGTGCCAGCAGGCGATCCACCGGGACAGGGAATGGCTACACCTTC. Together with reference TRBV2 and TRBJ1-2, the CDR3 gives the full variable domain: EPEVTQTPSHQVTQMGQEVILRCVPISNHLYFYWYRQILGQKVEFLVSFYNNEISEKSEIFDDQFSVERPDGSNFTLKIRSTKLEDSAMYFCASRRSTGTGNGYTFGSGTRLTVV.

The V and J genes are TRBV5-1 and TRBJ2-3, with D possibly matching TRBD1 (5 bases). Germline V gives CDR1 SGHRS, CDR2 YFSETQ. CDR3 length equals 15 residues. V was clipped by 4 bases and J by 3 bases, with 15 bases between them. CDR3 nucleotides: TGCGCCAGCAGCCCACTACCAGGGCCGACAGATACGCAGTATTTT. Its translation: CASSPLPGPTDTQYF.

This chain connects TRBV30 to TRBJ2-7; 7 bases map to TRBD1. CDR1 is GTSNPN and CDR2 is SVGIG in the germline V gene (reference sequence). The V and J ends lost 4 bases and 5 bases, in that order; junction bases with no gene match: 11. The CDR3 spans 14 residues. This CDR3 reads CAWKGQQVVHEQYF. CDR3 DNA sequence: TGTGCCTGGAAGGGACAGCAAGTCGTCCACGAGCAGTACTTC.

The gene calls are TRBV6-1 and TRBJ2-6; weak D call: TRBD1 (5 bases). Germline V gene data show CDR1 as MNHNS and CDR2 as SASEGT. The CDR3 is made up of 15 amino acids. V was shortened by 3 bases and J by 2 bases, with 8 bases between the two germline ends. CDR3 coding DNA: TGTGCCAGCAGTGATGGGGCCGCTGGGGCCAACGTCCTGACTTTC. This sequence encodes CASSDGAAGANVLTF.

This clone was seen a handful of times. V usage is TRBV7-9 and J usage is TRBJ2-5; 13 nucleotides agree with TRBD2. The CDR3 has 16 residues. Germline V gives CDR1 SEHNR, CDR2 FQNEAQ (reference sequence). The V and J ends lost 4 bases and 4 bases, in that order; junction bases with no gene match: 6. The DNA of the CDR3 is TGTGCCAGCAGCTCGAGACTAGCGGGAGGAGGAGAGACCCAGTACTTC. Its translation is CASSSRLAGGGETQYF.

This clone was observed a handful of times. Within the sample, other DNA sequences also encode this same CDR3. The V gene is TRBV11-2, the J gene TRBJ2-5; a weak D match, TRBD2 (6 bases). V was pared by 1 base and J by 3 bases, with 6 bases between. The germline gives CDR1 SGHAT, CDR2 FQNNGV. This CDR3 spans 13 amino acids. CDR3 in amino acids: CASSLGGEETQYF. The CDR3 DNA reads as TGTGCCAGCAGCTTAGGGGGGGAAGAGACCCAGTACTTC.

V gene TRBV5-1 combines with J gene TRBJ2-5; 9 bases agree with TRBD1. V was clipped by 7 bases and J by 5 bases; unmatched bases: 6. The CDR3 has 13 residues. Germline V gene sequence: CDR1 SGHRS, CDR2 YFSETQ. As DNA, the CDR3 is TGCGCCAGCGAAACAGGGGGCGGTGAGACCCAGTACTTC. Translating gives CASETGGGETQYF. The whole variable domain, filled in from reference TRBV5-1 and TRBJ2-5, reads KAGVTQTPRYLIKTRGQQVTLSCSPISGHRSVSWYQQTPGQGLQFLFEYFSETQRNKGNFPGRFSGRQFSNSRSEMNVSTLELGDSALYLCASETGGGETQYFGPGTRLLVL.

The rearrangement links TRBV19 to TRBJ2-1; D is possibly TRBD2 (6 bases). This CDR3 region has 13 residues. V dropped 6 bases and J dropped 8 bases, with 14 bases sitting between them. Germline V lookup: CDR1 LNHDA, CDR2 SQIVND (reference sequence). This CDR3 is CASRGLGQDEQFF. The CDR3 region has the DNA TGTGCCAGTAGGGGACTCGGTCAGGATGAGCAGTTCTTC.

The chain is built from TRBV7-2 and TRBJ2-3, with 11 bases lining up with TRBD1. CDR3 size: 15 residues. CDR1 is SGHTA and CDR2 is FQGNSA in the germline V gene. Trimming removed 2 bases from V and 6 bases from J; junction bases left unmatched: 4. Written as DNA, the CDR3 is TGTGCCAGCAGCTTATCGGGGACAGGGGGGGATACGCAGTATTTT. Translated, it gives CASSLSGTGGDTQYF.

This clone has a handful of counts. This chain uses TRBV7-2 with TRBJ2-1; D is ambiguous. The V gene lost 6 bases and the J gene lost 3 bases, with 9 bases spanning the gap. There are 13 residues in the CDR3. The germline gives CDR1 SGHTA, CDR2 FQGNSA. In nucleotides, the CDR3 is TGTGCCAGCAGACAGTCGGTCTACAATGAGCAGTTCTTC. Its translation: CASRQSVYNEQFF.

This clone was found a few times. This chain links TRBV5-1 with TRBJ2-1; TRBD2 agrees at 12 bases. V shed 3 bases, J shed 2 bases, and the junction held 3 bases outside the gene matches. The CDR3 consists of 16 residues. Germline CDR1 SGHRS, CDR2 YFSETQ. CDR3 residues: CASSSSSGGAYNEQFF. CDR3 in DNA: TGCGCCAGCAGCTCGTCTAGCGGGGGGGCCTACAATGAGCAGTTCTTC.

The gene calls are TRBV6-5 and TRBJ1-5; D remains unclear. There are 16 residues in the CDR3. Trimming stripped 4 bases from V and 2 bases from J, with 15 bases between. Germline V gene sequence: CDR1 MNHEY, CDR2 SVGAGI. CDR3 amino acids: CASSFTEPQGNQPQHF. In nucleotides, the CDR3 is TGTGCCAGCAGTTTTACAGAACCTCAGGGCAATCAGCCCCAGCATTTT.

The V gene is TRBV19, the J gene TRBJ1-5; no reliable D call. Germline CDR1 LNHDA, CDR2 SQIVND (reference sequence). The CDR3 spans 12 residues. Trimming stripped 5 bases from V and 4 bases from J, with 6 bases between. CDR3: CASSPPNQPQHF. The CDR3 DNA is TGTGCCAGTAGTCCTCCGAATCAGCCCCAGCATTTT.

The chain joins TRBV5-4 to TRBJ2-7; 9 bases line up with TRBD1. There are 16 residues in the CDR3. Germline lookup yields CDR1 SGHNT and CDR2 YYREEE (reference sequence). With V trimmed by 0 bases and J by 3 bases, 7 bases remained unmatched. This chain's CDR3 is CASSLAGTGFRYEQYF. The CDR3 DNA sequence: TGTGCCAGCAGCTTGGCCGGGACAGGGTTCCGCTACGAGCAGTACTTC.

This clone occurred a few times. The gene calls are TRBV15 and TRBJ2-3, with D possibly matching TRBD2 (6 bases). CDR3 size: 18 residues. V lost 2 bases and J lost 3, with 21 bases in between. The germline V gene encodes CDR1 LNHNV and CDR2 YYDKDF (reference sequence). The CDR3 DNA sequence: TGTGCCACCAGCAGACCCTCATGGAGGGACGGGCGTACAGATACGCAGTATTTT. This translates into CATSRPSWRDGRTDTQYF.

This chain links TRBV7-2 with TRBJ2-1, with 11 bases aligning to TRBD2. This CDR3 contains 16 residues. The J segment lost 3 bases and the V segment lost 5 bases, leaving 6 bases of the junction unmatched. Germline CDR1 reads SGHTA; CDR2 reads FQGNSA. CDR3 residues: CASSPIGTSGYNEQFF. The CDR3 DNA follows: TGTGCCAGCAGCCCGATAGGGACTAGCGGCTACAATGAGCAGTTCTTC. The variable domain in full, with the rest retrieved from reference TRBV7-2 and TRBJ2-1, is GAGVSQSPSNKVTEKGKDVELRCDPISGHTALYWYRQSLGQGLEFLIYFQGNSAPDKSGLPSDRFSAERTGGSVSTLTIQRTQQEDSAVYLCASSPIGTSGYNEQFFGPGTRLTVL.

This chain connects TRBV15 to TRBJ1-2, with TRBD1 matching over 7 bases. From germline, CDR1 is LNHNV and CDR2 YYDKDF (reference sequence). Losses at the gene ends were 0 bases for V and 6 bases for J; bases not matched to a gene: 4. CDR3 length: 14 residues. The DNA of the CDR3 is TGTGCCACCAGCAGAGATATGACAGGGAATGGCTACACCTTC. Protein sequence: CATSRDMTGNGYTF.

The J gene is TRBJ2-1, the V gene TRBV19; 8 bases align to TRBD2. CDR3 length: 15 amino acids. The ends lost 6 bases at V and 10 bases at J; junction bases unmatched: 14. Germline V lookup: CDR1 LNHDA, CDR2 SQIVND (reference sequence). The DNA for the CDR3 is TGTGCCAGTAGCGATCAGCGGGGGACCGAGGGAGAGCAGTTCTTC. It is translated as CASSDQRGTEGEQFF.

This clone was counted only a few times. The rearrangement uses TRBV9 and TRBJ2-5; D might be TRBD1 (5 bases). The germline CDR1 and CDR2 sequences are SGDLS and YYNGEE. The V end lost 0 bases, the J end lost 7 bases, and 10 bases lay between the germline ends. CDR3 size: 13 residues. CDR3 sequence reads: CASSVGQSRTQYF. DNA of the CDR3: TGTGCCAGCAGCGTAGGACAGTCAAGGACCCAGTACTTC.

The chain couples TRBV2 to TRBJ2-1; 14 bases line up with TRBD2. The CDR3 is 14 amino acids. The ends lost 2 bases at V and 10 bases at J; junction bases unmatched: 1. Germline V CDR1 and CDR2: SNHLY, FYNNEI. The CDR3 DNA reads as TGTGCCAGCAGTGAATGGACTAGCGGGGGGGAGCAGTTCTTC. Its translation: CASSEWTSGGEQFF.

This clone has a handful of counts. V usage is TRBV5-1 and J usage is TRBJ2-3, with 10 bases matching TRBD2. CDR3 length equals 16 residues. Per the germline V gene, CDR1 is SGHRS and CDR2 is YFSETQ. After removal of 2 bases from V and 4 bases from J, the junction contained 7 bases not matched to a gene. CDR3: CASSFASGGVSDTQYF. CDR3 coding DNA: TGCGCCAGCAGCTTTGCCAGCGGGGGGGTATCAGATACGCAGTATTTT.

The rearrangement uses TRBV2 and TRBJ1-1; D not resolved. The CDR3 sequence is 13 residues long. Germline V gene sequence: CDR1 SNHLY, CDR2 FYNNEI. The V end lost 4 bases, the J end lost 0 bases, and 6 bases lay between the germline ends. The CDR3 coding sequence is TGTGCCAGCAGTGCAGTCGTGAACACTGAAGCTTTCTTT. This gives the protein CASSAVVNTEAFF.

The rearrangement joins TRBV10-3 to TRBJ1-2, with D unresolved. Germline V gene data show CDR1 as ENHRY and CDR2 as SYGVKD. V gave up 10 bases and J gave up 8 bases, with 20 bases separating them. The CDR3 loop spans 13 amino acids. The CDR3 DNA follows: TGTGCCACCGTGACCGGGATTAATCGGGGCTACACCTTC. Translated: CATVTGINRGYTF.

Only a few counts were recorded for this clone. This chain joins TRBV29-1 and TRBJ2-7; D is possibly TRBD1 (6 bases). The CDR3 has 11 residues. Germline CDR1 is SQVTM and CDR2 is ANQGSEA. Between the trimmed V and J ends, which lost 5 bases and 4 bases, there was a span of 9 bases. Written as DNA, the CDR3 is TGCAGCGTTACTACAGGGTACGAGCAGTACTTC. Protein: CSVTTGYEQYF.